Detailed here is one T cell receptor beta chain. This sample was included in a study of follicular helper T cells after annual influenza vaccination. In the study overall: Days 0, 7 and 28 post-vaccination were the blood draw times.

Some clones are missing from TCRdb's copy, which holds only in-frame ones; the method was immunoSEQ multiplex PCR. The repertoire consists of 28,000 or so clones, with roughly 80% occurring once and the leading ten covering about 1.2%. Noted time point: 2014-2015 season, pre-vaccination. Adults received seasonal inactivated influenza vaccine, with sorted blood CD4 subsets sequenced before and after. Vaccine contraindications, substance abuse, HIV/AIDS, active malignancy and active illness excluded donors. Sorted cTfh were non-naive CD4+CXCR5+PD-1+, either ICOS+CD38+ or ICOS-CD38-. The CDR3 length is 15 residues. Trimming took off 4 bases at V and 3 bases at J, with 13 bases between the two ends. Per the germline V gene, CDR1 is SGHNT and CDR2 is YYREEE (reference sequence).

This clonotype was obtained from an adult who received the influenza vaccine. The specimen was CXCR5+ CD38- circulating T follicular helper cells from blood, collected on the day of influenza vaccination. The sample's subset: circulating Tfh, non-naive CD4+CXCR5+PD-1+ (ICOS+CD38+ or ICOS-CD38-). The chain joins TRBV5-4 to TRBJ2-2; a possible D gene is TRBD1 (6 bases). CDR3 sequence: CASSIQGWDTGELFF. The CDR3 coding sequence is TGTGCCAGCAGCATACAGGGTTGGGACACCGGGGAGCTGTTTTTT.